This TCR beta chain appears in the sequencing data of a study of identical twins. CDR1 DFQATT and CDR2 SNEGSKA come from the germline V gene (reference sequence). Trimming took 3 bases from V and 4 from J, leaving 6 bases between them. The CDR3 covers 12 residues. Broader study findings: Zero-insertion analyses were open to partial confounding by invariant MAIT and iNKT cells. High-abundance cord blood beta clonotypes had fewer insertions; memory repertoires showed none.

Points on this clonotype: Its antigen is still unknown.

cDNA molecules carried unique molecular identifiers, and template switching added a universal primer site. TCRdb itself ran the 5' RACE reads through MiXCR, one entry per CDR3 protein. The data show about 490,000 distinct CDR3 sequences, roughly 15% seen once. No donor was unhealthy or non-Caucasian. This sample also appeared in a second study, on yellow fever vaccine responses in identical twins.

This sequence joins TRBV20-1 and TRBJ1-4, with no clear D. The sequenced sample consisted of CD4+ T cells sorted from blood. This receptor was identified in a woman between 18 and 30 years old in good health. The CDR3 sequence is CSARSFNEKLFF. The CDR3 DNA reads TGCAGTGCTAGGTCCTTTAATGAAAAACTGTTTTTT.